This TCR beta chain came from a study of shared clonotypes between healthy human individuals. Each of the donors was a healthy adult who was HIV-negative and had not had a recent acute infection or vaccination. Many counts were recorded for this clone. Here immunoSEQ multiplex PCR was the method, and the copy in TCRdb shows in-frame clones only, minus some. The table shows about 500,000 clones, with 77% occurring only once. The receptor's source is a woman between 40 and 55 years old in good health. Some clones in this sample may be carry-over from other donors' samples. Sequenced: PBMCs.

The CDR3 loop reads CASRGEYEQYF. The CDR3, as DNA: TGCGCCAGCAGAGGGGAATACGAGCAGTACTTC. V usage is TRBV5-1 and J usage is TRBJ2-7; TRBD1 might be the D (5 bases). The length of the CDR3 is 11 residues. Trimming pared 5 bases from V and 4 bases from J, leaving 7 bases between. Germline lookup yields CDR1 SGHRS and CDR2 YFSETQ.